The 26 T cell receptor beta chains given below trace back to one sample, sequenced in a study of T cells in narcolepsy listed by TCRdb under 2018. The method was the immunoSEQ multiplex PCR assay. Here the immuneACCESS table is served through TCRdb, limited to in-frame sequences with V and J called. Missing clones are a known gap in these copies; in checked studies unresolved V genes cover under half, and the rest lacks a known reason. This sample comprises 30,000 to 40,000 clones, roughly nine tenths of them detected only once. The ten largest clones add up to around 0.83% of the sample. The sequenced sample consisted of CD45RA- memory CD4+ T cells from PBMCs. The sample's cell subset or site, from its label and the paper: memory T cells sorted ex vivo from peripheral blood. The receptors come from a human donor with narcolepsy.

The gene calls are TRBV7-2 and TRBJ2-7; D may be TRBD2 (6 bases). Germline assignment: CDR1 SGHTA and CDR2 FQGNSA. The CDR3 is made up of 14 amino acids. V was pared by 3 bases and J by 2 bases, with 11 bases between. The CDR3 loop reads CASSFGGATYEQYF. The CDR3 region has the DNA TGTGCCAGCAGCTTCGGAGGGGCGACCTACGAGCAGTACTTC.

The chain employs TRBV14 and TRBJ1-1; the D is unclear. V was trimmed by 1 base and J by 4 bases, leaving 7 bases between them. The CDR3 totals 13 residues. The germline V gene has CDR1 SGHDN and CDR2 FVKESK. CDR3: CASSQGTVTEAFF. In DNA, the CDR3 is TGTGCCAGCAGCCAAGGAACAGTCACTGAAGCTTTCTTT.

This clone was counted only a few times. This chain links TRBV6-5 with TRBJ2-7; 8 nucleotides match TRBD2. CDR3 length: 15 amino acids. The germline V gene has CDR1 MNHEY and CDR2 SVGAGI. The V segment lost 0 bases and the J segment 2 bases; nucleotides outside the gene matches: 3. The CDR3 bases are TGTGCCAGCAGTTACTCTACTAGCGGTACCTACGAGCAGTACTTC. Translating gives CASSYSTSGTYEQYF.

The V call is TRBV6-5, the J call TRBJ2-7, with D possibly being TRBD1 (6 bases). This CDR3 spans 15 amino acids. Trimming left V 6 bases short and J 2 bases short, with 17 bases between. Germline V gene data show CDR1 as MNHEY and CDR2 as SVGAGI. The CDR3 nucleotides read TGTGCCAGCAGCCTCGGGACAACGGGCGCCTACGAGCAGTACTTC. As protein: CASSLGTTGAYEQYF.

The gene calls are TRBV30 and TRBJ1-2, with D maybe TRBD1 (5 bases). Germline CDR1 GTSNPN, CDR2 SVGIG (reference sequence). V lost 6 bases, J lost 0 bases, and 23 bases lay in between. This CDR3 contains 17 residues. CDR3 nucleotides: TGTGCCTGTCCGGTACGGGACTCCGGGCTAGCTAACTATGGCTACACCTTC. Translating gives CACPVRDSGLANYGYTF. The complete variable domain, with remaining parts taken from reference TRBV30 and TRBJ1-2, reads SQTIHQWPATLVQPVGSPLSLECTVEGTSNPNLYWYRQAAGRGLQLLFYSVGIGQISSEVPQNLSASRPQDRQFILSSKKLLLSDSGFYLCACPVRDSGLANYGYTFGSGTRLTVV.

This clone has just a few counts. This chain joins TRBV5-1 and TRBJ1-1, with a tentative D call TRBD1 (6 bases). CDR1 is SGHRS, CDR2 YFSETQ, per germline. The CDR3 runs 14 residues. V shed 0 bases and J shed 5 bases, with 11 bases lying between them. CDR3 sequence: CASSLVGGLTEAFF. In DNA, the CDR3 is TGCGCCAGCAGCTTGGTCGGGGGGCTAACTGAAGCTTTCTTT.

The rearrangement uses TRBV11-2 and TRBJ2-1, with 8 bases lining up with TRBD2. The trim removed 1 base at V and 4 bases at J, leaving 3 bases unmatched. The CDR3 spans 15 residues. Germline lookup yields CDR1 SGHAT and CDR2 FQNNGV. The CDR3 sequence: CASSLAGGLYNEQFF. The CDR3 DNA reads TGTGCCAGCAGCTTAGCGGGGGGGCTATACAATGAGCAGTTCTTC.

V and J are TRBV29-1 and TRBJ1-1; D possibly corresponds to TRBD1 (5 bases). This CDR3 comprises 15 residues. Germline-derived CDR1 and CDR2 are SQVTM and ANQGSEA. V was cut by 2 bases and J by 0 bases, with 13 bases left in between. CDR3 sequence reads: CSVERGDMMNTEAFF. The CDR3 bases are TGCAGCGTTGAAAGAGGGGATATGATGAACACTGAAGCTTTCTTT.

This clone appeared once. V and J are TRBV7-9 and TRBJ1-1, with D possibly being TRBD1 (5 bases). Germline CDR1 and CDR2: SEHNR and FQNEAQ (reference sequence). The CDR3 spans 13 residues. Trimming stripped 7 bases from V and 3 bases from J, with 12 bases between. The DNA for the CDR3 is TGTGCCAGCACTCGGGGGGACCACACTGAAGCTTTCTTT. Translating it yields CASTRGDHTEAFF. Full variable domain (rest looked up from reference TRBV7-9 and TRBJ1-1): DTGVSQNPRHKITKRGQNVTFRCDPISEHNRLYWYRQTLGQGPEFLTYFQNEAQLEKSRLLSDRFSAERPKGSFSTLEIQRTEQGDSAMYLCASTRGDHTEAFFGQGTRLTVV.

The J gene is TRBJ2-2, the V gene TRBV27, with D perhaps matching TRBD1 (5 bases). Trimming took 4 bases from V and 4 from J, leaving 10 bases between them. Germline CDR1 MNHEY, CDR2 SMNVEV (reference sequence). The CDR3 totals 14 residues. CDR3 region: CASSSTQGTGELFF. The CDR3 DNA reads TGTGCCAGCAGTTCAACCCAGGGCACCGGGGAGCTGTTTTTT.

The chain carries TRBV28 and TRBJ2-2; weak D call: TRBD1 (7 bases). Germline CDR1 is MDHEN and CDR2 is SYDVKM. This CDR3 contains 16 residues. V was shortened by 4 bases and J by 6 bases, with 18 bases between the two germline ends. CDR3 in DNA: TGTGCCAGCAGTTCGATGTACAGGGGACTTTCCGGGGAGCTGTTTTTT. Its protein product is CASSSMYRGLSGELFF. The complete variable domain, with remaining parts taken from reference TRBV28 and TRBJ2-2, reads DVKVTQSSRYLVKRTGEKVFLECVQDMDHENMFWYRQDPGLGLRLIYFSYDVKMKEKGDIPEGYSVSREKKERFSLILESASTNQTSMYLCASSSMYRGLSGELFFGEGSRLTVL.

J is TRBJ2-5 and V is TRBV27, with D perhaps TRBD1 (6 bases). Gene TRBJ2-7 matches the end of the DNA better, so the J call may be wrong. The CDR3 extends over 15 amino acids. Per germline, CDR1 MNHEY and CDR2 SMNVEV (reference sequence). The CDR3 reads CASSLSWQGTVEQYF. In DNA form, the CDR3 reads TGTGCCAGCAGTTTATCGTGGCAGGGGACCGTCGAGCAGTACTTC.

This sequence joins TRBV12-5 and TRBJ2-3; D not resolved. This CDR3 is 14 amino acids long. Germline V CDR1 and CDR2: LGHNT, FRNRAP. V lost 0 bases and J lost 0, with 4 bases in between. Here the CDR3 reads CASGLVGSTDTQYF. For the CDR3, the DNA is TGTGCTAGTGGTTTGGTGGGCAGCACAGATACGCAGTATTTT.

The chain recombines TRBV18 with TRBJ2-7; the match to TRBD1 covers 10 bases. J lost 2 bases, V lost 6 bases, and 7 bases had no gene match. This CDR3 spans 15 amino acids. Germline values: CDR1 KGHSH, CDR2 LQKENI. In nucleotides, the CDR3 is TGTGCCAGCTCGAACTCCGGGACAGGGGCCTACGAGCAGTACTTC. This gives the protein CASSNSGTGAYEQYF.

This sequence joins TRBV7-2 and TRBJ2-1; 14 nucleotides align to TRBD2. The CDR3 is 17 amino acids. Germline V gene data show CDR1 as SGHTA and CDR2 as FQGNSA. Unmatched junction bases numbered 8, after V lost 0 bases and J lost 10 bases. The CDR3 spells CASSLAPGLAGVREQFF. The DNA of the CDR3 is TGTGCCAGCAGCTTAGCGCCGGGACTAGCGGGAGTAAGGGAGCAGTTCTTC.

The genes are TRBV10-3 and TRBJ2-5, with D unresolved. With 0 bases removed from V and 2 bases from J, the gap between germline ends came to 10 bases. The germline gives CDR1 ENHRY, CDR2 SYGVKD. The CDR3 consists of 15 residues. CDR3 sequence (DNA): TGTGCCATCAGTGAGTCTGGAGTGGGGCAAGAGACCCAGTACTTC. Its translation: CAISESGVGQETQYF.

This clone has just one count. This sample includes further DNA sequences coding for the same CDR3. The gene calls are TRBV5-1 and TRBJ2-7; 10 nucleotides match TRBD2. The CDR3 sequence is 16 residues long. V lost 4 bases and J lost 7; bases outside the gene matches: 14. Per germline, CDR1 SGHRS and CDR2 YFSETQ. For the CDR3, the DNA is TGCGCCAGCAGCCACGGGCTAGCGGGAGCGCTGTGGGAGCAGTACTTC. Translated: CASSHGLAGALWEQYF.

This chain links TRBV19 with TRBJ1-4, with TRBD1 as a possible D gene (5 bases). Germline CDR1 is LNHDA and CDR2 is SQIVND (reference sequence). Trimming removed 5 bases at V and 5 bases at J, with 15 bases between. The CDR3 sequence is 15 residues long. The CDR3 here is CASSPQGVGNEKLFF. The CDR3 bases are TGTGCCAGTAGTCCCCAGGGAGTTGGCAATGAAAAACTGTTTTTT. The whole variable domain, filled in from reference TRBV19 and TRBJ1-4, reads DGGITQSPKYLFRKEGQNVTLSCEQNLNHDAMYWYRQDPGQGLRLIYYSQIVNDFQKGDIAEGYSVSREKKESFPLTVTSAQKNPTAFYLCASSPQGVGNEKLFFGSGTQLSVL.

The gene calls are TRBV30 and TRBJ2-6; tentatively, D is TRBD1 (6 bases). V was shortened by 0 bases and J by 0 bases, with 15 bases between the two germline ends. CDR3 length: 18 amino acids. Germline CDR1 reads GTSNPN; CDR2 reads SVGIG (reference sequence). Written as DNA, the CDR3 is TGTGCCTGGAGTGTACGGCAGGGGATTAGCTCTGGGGCCAACGTCCTGACTTTC. Protein: CAWSVRQGISSGANVLTF.

The chain joins TRBV7-2 to TRBJ2-7; D is tentatively TRBD1 or TRBD2 (5 bases each). The V end was cut by 4 bases, the J end by 3 bases, with 13 bases between. Germline values: CDR1 SGHTA, CDR2 FQGNSA. The CDR3 is 14 amino acids. The CDR3 loop reads CASSSGRLFYEQYF. CDR3 nucleotides: TGTGCCAGCAGCTCGGGACGGCTTTTCTACGAGCAGTACTTC.

V is TRBV5-4 and J is TRBJ2-7; 13 bases agree with TRBD2. From germline, CDR1 is SGHNT and CDR2 YYREEE (reference sequence). The CDR3 is 16 amino acids. With V trimmed by 4 bases and J by 3 bases, 7 bases remained unmatched. The CDR3 DNA reads TGTGCCAGCAGCGGAGCAAGGACTAGCGGGGGCTACGAGCAGTACTTC. Translating it yields CASSGARTSGGYEQYF.

The table lists this clone with a count of one. This chain joins TRBV28 and TRBJ2-1, with TRBD2 matching over 8 bases. Germline CDR1 is MDHEN and CDR2 is SYDVKM. The CDR3 spans 14 residues. Losses at the gene ends were 8 bases for V and 7 bases for J; bases not matched to a gene: 10. CDR3: CASSGLGLWNEQFF. CDR3 coding DNA: TGTGCCAGCTCGGGACTAGGCCTATGGAATGAGCAGTTCTTC.

Concerning this clone: One junction end disagrees with the germline gene, perhaps due to a read error. This sequence joins TRBV7-2 and TRBJ2-1; D may match TRBD1 or TRBD2 (5 bases each). The germline V gene has CDR1 SGHTA and CDR2 FQGNSA. The CDR3 runs 14 residues. Here the CDR3 reads CASSLDNYRGPAIF. For the CDR3, the DNA is TGTGCCAGCAGCTTAGACAACTACCGGGGCCCTGCGATCTTC.

The V gene is TRBV11-3, the J gene TRBJ2-2, with D unresolved. Trimming took 0 bases from V and 6 from J, leaving 5 bases between them. Germline-derived CDR1 and CDR2 are SGHNT and YENEEA. This CDR3 has 13 amino acids. The CDR3 DNA reads TGTGCCAGCAGCTTAGATTCGGCCGGGGAGCTGTTTTTT. It is translated as CASSLDSAGELFF.

As concerns this clone: The missing conserved phenylalanine or tryptophan at the end of this CDR3 makes a read error likely. The rearrangement joins TRBV5-1 to TRBJ1-2; a possible D gene is TRBD1 (6 bases). Deletions cut 4 bases from V and 3 bases from J, with 13 bases between. Germline loops: CDR1 SGHRS, CDR2 YFSETQ. The CDR3 has 14 amino acids. This CDR3 is CASSRTRTDYGYTL. CDR3 coding DNA: TGCGCCAGCAGCAGAACCAGGACAGACTATGGCTACACCCTC.

The V call is TRBV23-1, the J call TRBJ1-5; no firm D call. TRBV23-1 is an ORF, and what it does is uncertain. CDR3 length: 16 residues. V was cut by 7 bases and J by 6 bases, with 22 bases left in between. In nucleotides, the CDR3 is TGCGCCAGCATTCCTTTTCCTCCCACTCCCATTCAGCCCCAGCATTTT. This encodes CASIPFPPTPIQPQHF.